This entry is about one T cell receptor (beta chain). This entry is derived from a study of blood T cell repertoires in COVID-19. For the study at large: Sites in the United States, Italy and Spain provided acute and convalescent COVID-19 samples.

Profiling relied on immunoSEQ multiplex PCR, and the TCRdb table lists in-frame clones only, not all of them. The profile covers over 150,000 clones, with around 86% appearing a single time and over 2% taken by the ten largest. The clonotype originates from a woman of 80 years or more with COVID-19, enrolled during active disease. Sequencing was done on a sample of peripheral blood.

The CDR3 here is CASGPTELQGRCYNSPLHF. Written as DNA, the CDR3 is TGTGCTAGTGGTCCTACGGAGTTACAGGGGCGCTGCTATAATTCACCCCTCCACTTT. This chain joins TRBV12-5 and TRBJ1-6, with TRBD1 identical over 7 bases. J was trimmed by 3 bases and V by 5 bases; bases with no gene match: 16. This CDR3 has 19 residues. Germline CDR1 and CDR2: LGHNT and FRNRAP.